The 15 T cell receptor beta chains in this list originate from one sample, sequenced in a study of T cell responses to AZD1222 COVID-19 vaccine. Profiling relied on immunoSEQ multiplex PCR, and the TCRdb table lists in-frame clones only, not all of them. The repertoire holds about 160,000 clones, 90% to 95% seen once, with around 1.8% in the top ten. The starting material was peripheral blood, obtained on day 0 of AZD1222 vaccination. The origin of the receptors is an adult in good health.

The V and J genes are TRBV15 and TRBJ2-1; no firm D call. Germline values: CDR1 LNHNV, CDR2 YYDKDF (reference sequence). The CDR3 is made up of 15 amino acids. V lost 0 bases, J lost 1 base, and 7 bases lay in between. The CDR3 sequence is CATSRDRSSYNEQFF. DNA for the CDR3: TGTGCCACCAGCAGAGACAGGTCGTCCTACAATGAGCAGTTCTTC.

The chain carries TRBV5-1 and TRBJ2-1; maybe TRBD2 (6 bases). Germline loops: CDR1 SGHRS, CDR2 YFSETQ. Between the trimmed V and J ends, which lost 6 bases and 2 bases, there was a span of 18 bases. CDR3 length: 16 residues. As DNA, the CDR3 is TGCGCCAGCACCGATTTTGCGGGGAGAGCCTACAATGAGCAGTTCTTC. Translating it yields CASTDFAGRAYNEQFF.

The rearrangement uses TRBV9 and TRBJ2-1, with a possible D match to TRBD2 (6 bases). The CDR3 contains 15 residues. The germline CDR1 and CDR2 sequences are SGDLS and YYNGEE. V lost 2 bases, J lost 6 bases, and 15 bases lay in between. This chain's CDR3 is CASSVEHGRSNEQFF. The DNA of the CDR3 is TGTGCCAGCAGCGTCGAACACGGGAGATCCAATGAGCAGTTCTTC.

The chain uses TRBV30 and TRBJ1-6; 8 nucleotides agree with TRBD1. Germline loops: CDR1 GTSNPN, CDR2 SVGIG (reference sequence). V lost 0 bases, J lost 7 bases, and 8 bases stayed unmatched. The CDR3 totals 16 residues. The CDR3 protein is CAWSVHWTGRNSPLHF. Here the CDR3 DNA reads TGTGCCTGGAGTGTACATTGGACAGGGAGAAATTCACCCCTCCACTTT.

This clone came up a few times. The chain employs TRBV5-1 and TRBJ1-1; D gene unclear. Germline CDR1 and CDR2: SGHRS and YFSETQ. This CDR3 is 12 amino acids long. V lost 0 bases, J lost 6 bases, and 6 bases lay in between. The CDR3 here is CASSLVRSEAFF. CDR3 nucleotide sequence: TGCGCCAGCAGCTTGGTTAGATCTGAAGCTTTCTTT.

The J gene is TRBJ2-1, the V gene TRBV5-1, with TRBD1 identical over 7 bases. Germline CDR1 SGHRS, CDR2 YFSETQ. The CDR3 contains 18 residues. With V trimmed by 4 bases and J by 0 bases, 13 bases remained unmatched. CDR3 nucleotide sequence: TGCGCCAGCAGCCAAACAATTGGGGACAGCAGCTCCTACAATGAGCAGTTCTTC. This translates into CASSQTIGDSSSYNEQFF. The variable domain in full, completed from reference TRBV5-1 and TRBJ2-1, reads KAGVTQTPRYLIKTRGQQVTLSCSPISGHRSVSWYQQTPGQGLQFLFEYFSETQRNKGNFPGRFSGRQFSNSRSEMNVSTLELGDSALYLCASSQTIGDSSSYNEQFFGPGTRLTVL.

The rearrangement joins TRBV19 to TRBJ1-3, with D unclear. V lost 6 bases and J 3 bases, leaving 15 bases between the germline ends. CDR3 length: 15 amino acids. Germline V gene data show CDR1 as LNHDA and CDR2 as SQIVND (reference sequence). CDR3 residues: CASSQRRADGNTIYF. Here the CDR3 DNA reads TGTGCCAGTAGCCAGAGGAGGGCTGATGGAAACACCATATATTTT.

The gene calls are TRBV24-1 and TRBJ1-3; D is unclear. The CDR3 covers 17 residues. The V end was cut by 0 bases, the J end by 4 bases, with 15 bases between. Germline V lookup: CDR1 KGHDR, CDR2 SFDVKD. The CDR3 protein is CATSDLRFLDGGNTIYF. CDR3 coding DNA: TGTGCCACCAGTGATTTGCGCTTCTTGGACGGGGGAAACACCATATATTTT.

This clone was observed once. As DNA, the CDR3 is TGCGCCAGCAGCAAGCGGAGATCTCCAGATACGCAGTATTTT. It yields the protein CASSKRRSPDTQYF. The chain couples TRBV4-3 to TRBJ2-3; TRBD2 might be the D (5 bases). V lost 5 bases, J lost 4 bases, and 13 bases lay in between. Germline loops: CDR1 LGHNA, CDR2 YSLEER. CDR3 length: 14 amino acids.

The chain uses TRBV28 and TRBJ1-1, with no clear D. In germline, CDR1 is MDHEN, CDR2 SYDVKM. Trimming cost V 7 bases and J 6 bases, with 15 bases left between them. The CDR3 consists of 13 residues. The CDR3 loop reads CASTTGYSPEAFF. Here the CDR3 DNA reads TGTGCCAGCACCACTGGCTATAGCCCTGAAGCTTTCTTT.

The chain employs TRBV6-5 and TRBJ1-3, with D unclear. The CDR3 runs to 14 residues. Germline V lookup: CDR1 MNHEY, CDR2 SVGAGI. The V gene lost 7 bases and the J gene lost 0 bases, with 10 bases spanning the gap. CDR3 coding DNA: TGTGCCAGCACTACATCCCGCTCTGGAAACACCATATATTTT. It translates to CASTTSRSGNTIYF.

V and J are TRBV5-1 and TRBJ1-1; a possible D gene is TRBD1 (6 bases). V was clipped by 4 bases and J by 5 bases, with 15 bases between them. From germline, CDR1 is SGHRS and CDR2 YFSETQ. The CDR3 has 14 residues. CDR3 sequence: CASSATTGQTEAFF. For the CDR3, the DNA is TGCGCCAGCAGCGCAACGACCGGACAGACTGAAGCTTTCTTT.

The table lists this clone with a few counts. The V gene is TRBV15, the J gene TRBJ1-4; no definite D call. The germline V and J ends were trimmed by 0 bases and 1 base, with 6 bases remaining between them. The CDR3 covers 15 residues. Per germline, CDR1 LNHNV and CDR2 YYDKDF (reference sequence). The CDR3 bases are TGTGCCACCAGCAGAGATCCAGTAACTAATGAAAAACTGTTTTTT. As protein: CATSRDPVTNEKLFF.

V gene TRBV27 combines with J gene TRBJ2-1, with a weak D call TRBD2 (5 bases). The CDR3 has 17 residues. Germline loops: CDR1 MNHEY, CDR2 SMNVEV (reference sequence). V was trimmed by 2 bases and J by 0 bases, leaving 14 bases between them. Here the CDR3 reads CASSLDPSPSSYNEQFF. CDR3 DNA: TGTGCCAGCAGTTTAGACCCTAGCCCAAGCTCCTACAATGAGCAGTTCTTC.

This chain connects TRBV19 to TRBJ2-5, with D tentatively TRBD2 (5 bases). V was cut by 5 bases and J by 4 bases, with 14 bases left in between. Germline values: CDR1 LNHDA, CDR2 SQIVND (reference sequence). This CDR3 is 14 amino acids long. CDR3 DNA sequence: TGTGCCAGTAGTTTCGGTGTCGCGGGAGAGACCCAGTACTTC. This sequence encodes CASSFGVAGETQYF.